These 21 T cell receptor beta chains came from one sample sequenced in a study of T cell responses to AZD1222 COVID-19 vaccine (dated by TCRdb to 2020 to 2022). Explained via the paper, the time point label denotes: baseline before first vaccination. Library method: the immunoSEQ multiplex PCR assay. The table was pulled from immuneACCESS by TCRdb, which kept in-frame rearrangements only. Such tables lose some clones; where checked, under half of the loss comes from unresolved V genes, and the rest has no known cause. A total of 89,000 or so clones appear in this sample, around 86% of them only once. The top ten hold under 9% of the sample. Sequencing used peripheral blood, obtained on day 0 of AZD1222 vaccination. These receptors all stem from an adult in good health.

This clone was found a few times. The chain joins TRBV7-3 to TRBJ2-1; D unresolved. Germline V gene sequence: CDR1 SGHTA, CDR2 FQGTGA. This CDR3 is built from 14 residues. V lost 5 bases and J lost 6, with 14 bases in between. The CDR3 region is CASSPLTNSNEQFF. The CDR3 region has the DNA TGTGCCAGCAGCCCCCTGACCAATTCCAATGAGCAGTTCTTC.

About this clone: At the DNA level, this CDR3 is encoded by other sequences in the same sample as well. Written as DNA, the CDR3 is TGTGCCAGCAGTCTTATCAATGAGCAGTTCTTC. It yields the protein CASSLINEQFF. The rearrangement joins TRBV28 to TRBJ2-1; D gene uncertain. The CDR3 consists of 11 residues. Trimming pared 5 bases from V and 6 bases from J, leaving 5 bases between. Germline assignment: CDR1 MDHEN and CDR2 SYDVKM. Using reference TRBV28 and TRBJ2-1 for the parts outside the CDR3, the full variable domain is DVKVTQSSRYLVKRTGEKVFLECVQDMDHENMFWYRQDPGLGLRLIYFSYDVKMKEKGDIPEGYSVSREKKERFSLILESASTNQTSMYLCASSLINEQFFGPGTRLTVL.

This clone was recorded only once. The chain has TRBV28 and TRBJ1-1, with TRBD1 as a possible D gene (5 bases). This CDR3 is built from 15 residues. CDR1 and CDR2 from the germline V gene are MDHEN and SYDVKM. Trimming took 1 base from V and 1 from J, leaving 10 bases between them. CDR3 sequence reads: CASSLSSTGNTEAFF. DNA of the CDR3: TGTGCCAGCAGTTTATCGTCCACAGGGAACACTGAAGCTTTCTTT.

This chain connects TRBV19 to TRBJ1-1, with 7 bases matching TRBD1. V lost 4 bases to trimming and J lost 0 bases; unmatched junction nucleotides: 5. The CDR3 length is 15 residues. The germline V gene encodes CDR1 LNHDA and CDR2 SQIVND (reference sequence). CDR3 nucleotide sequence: TGTGCCAGTAGTAGGGGGGACAGCATGAACACTGAAGCTTTCTTT. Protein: CASSRGDSMNTEAFF.

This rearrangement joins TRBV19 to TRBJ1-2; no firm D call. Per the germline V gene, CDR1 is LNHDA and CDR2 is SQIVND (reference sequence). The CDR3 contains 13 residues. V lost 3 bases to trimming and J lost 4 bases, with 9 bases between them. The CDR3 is CASSIAGVYGYTF. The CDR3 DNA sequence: TGTGCCAGTAGTATTGCAGGCGTCTATGGCTACACCTTC.

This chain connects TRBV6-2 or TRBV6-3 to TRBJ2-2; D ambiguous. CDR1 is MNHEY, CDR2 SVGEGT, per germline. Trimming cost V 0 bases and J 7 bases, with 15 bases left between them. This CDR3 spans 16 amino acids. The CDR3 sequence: CASSYSPGLVGGELFF. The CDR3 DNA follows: TGTGCCAGCAGTTACTCTCCGGGTCTCGTTGGCGGGGAGCTGTTTTTT.

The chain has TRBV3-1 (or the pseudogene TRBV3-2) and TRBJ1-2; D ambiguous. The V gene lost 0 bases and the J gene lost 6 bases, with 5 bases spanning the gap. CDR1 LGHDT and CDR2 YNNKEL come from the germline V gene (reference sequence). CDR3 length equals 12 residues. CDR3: CASSQESNGYTF. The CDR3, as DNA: TGTGCCAGCAGCCAAGAGTCGAATGGCTACACCTTC.

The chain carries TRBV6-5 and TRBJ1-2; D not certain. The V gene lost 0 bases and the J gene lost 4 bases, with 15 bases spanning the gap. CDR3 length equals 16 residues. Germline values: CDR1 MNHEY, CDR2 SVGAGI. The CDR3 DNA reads TGTGCCAGCAGTTACTCGCCCCAAGGCCTTGGCTATGGCTACACCTTC. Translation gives CASSYSPQGLGYGYTF.

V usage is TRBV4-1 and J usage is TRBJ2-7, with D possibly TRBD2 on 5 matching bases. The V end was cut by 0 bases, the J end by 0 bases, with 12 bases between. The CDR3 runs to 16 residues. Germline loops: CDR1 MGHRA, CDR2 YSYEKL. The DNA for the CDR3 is TGCGCCAGCAGCCAAGAACGGCTAGCAGGCTCCTACGAGCAGTACTTC. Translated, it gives CASSQERLAGSYEQYF.

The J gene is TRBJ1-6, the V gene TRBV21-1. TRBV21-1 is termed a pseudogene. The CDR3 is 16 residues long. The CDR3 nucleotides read TGTGCCAGCAGCGCCTCTCCGGACCCTCACGGATCACCCCTCCACTTT. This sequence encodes CASSASPDPHGSPLHF.

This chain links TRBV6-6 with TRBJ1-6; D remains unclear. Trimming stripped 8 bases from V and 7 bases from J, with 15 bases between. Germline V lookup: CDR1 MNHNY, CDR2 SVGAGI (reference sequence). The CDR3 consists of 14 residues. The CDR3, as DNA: TGTGCCAGCCGAACCAGGACCGAGAATTCACCCCTCCACTTT. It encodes CASRTRTENSPLHF.

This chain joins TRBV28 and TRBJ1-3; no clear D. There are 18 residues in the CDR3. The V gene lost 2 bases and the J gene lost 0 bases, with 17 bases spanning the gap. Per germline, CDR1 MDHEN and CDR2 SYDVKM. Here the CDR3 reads CASSLLAPDYLSGNTIYF. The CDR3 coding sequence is TGTGCCAGCAGTTTACTAGCCCCTGACTACCTCTCTGGAAACACCATATATTTT.

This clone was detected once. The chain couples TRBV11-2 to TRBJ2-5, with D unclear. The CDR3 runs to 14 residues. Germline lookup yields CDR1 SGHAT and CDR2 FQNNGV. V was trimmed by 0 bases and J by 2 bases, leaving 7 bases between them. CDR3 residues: CASSLDPVQETQYF. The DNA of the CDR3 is TGTGCCAGCAGCTTAGACCCTGTACAAGAGACCCAGTACTTC. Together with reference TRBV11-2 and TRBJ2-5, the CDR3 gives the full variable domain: EAGVAQSPRYKIIEKRQSVAFWCNPISGHATLYWYQQILGQGPKLLIQFQNNGVVDDSQLPKDRFSAERLKGVDSTLKIQPAKLEDSAVYLCASSLDPVQETQYFGPGTRLLVL.

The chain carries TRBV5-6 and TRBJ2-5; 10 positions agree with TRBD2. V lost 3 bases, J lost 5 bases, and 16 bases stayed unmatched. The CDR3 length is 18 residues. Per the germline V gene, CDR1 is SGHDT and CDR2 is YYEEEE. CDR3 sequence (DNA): TGTGCCAGCAGCTCCCGCCGCCTAGCGGGAGTGGGTGTGGAGACCCAGTACTTC. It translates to CASSSRRLAGVGVETQYF.

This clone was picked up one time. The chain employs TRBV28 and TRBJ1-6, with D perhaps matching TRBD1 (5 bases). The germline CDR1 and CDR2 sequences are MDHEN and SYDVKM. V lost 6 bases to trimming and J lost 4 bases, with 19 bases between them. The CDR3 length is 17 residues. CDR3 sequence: CASSLPGPRAYNSPLHF. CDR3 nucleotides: TGTGCCAGCAGCCTGCCGGGACCTAGAGCTTATAATTCACCCCTCCACTTT.

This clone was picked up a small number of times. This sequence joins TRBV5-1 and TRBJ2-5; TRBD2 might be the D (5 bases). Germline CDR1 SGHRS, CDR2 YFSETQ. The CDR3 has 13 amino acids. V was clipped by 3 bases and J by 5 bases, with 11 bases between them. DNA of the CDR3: TGCGCCAGCAGCTATACGCGGAGGGAGACCCAGTACTTC. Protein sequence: CASSYTRRETQYF.

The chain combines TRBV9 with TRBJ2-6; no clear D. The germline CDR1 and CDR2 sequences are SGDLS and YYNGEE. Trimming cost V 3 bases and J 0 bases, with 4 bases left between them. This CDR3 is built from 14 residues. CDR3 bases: TGTGCCAGCAGCGCCTACTCTGGGGCCAACGTCCTGACTTTC. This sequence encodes CASSAYSGANVLTF.

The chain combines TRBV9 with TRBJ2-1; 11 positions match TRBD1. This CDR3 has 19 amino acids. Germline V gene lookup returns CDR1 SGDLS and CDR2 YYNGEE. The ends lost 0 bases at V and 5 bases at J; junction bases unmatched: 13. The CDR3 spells CASSVADRGRILDNNEQFF. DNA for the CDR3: TGTGCCAGCAGCGTAGCGGACAGGGGGCGCATTTTGGATAACAATGAGCAGTTCTTC.

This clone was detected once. The CDR3: CASSVGALALRNSPLHF. Written as DNA, the CDR3 is TGTGCCAGCAGCGTAGGCGCCTTGGCTCTACGCAATTCACCCCTCCACTTT. The J gene is TRBJ1-6, the V gene TRBV9; D remains unclear. Trimming took 0 bases from V and 7 from J, leaving 17 bases between them. The CDR3 is made up of 17 amino acids. In germline, CDR1 is SGDLS, CDR2 YYNGEE. The entire variable domain, with the rest obtained from reference TRBV9 and TRBJ1-6, is as follows: DSGVTQTPKHLITATGQRVTLRCSPRSGDLSVYWYQQSLDQGLQFLIQYYNGEERAKGNILERFSAQQFPDLHSELNLSSLELGDSALYFCASSVGALALRNSPLHFGNGTRLTVT.

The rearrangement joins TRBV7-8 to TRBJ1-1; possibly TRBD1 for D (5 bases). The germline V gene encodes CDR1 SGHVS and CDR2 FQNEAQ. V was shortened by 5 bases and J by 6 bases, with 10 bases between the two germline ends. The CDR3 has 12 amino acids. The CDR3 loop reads CASSLSGAEAFF. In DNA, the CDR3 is TGTGCCAGCAGCCTCTCGGGGGCTGAAGCTTTCTTT.

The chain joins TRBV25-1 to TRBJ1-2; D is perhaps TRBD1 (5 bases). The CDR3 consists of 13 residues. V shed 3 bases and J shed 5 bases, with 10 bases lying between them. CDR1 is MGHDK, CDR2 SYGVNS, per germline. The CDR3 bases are TGTGCCAGCAGTGAGGGGACGGTATATGGCTACACCTTC. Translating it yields CASSEGTVYGYTF.